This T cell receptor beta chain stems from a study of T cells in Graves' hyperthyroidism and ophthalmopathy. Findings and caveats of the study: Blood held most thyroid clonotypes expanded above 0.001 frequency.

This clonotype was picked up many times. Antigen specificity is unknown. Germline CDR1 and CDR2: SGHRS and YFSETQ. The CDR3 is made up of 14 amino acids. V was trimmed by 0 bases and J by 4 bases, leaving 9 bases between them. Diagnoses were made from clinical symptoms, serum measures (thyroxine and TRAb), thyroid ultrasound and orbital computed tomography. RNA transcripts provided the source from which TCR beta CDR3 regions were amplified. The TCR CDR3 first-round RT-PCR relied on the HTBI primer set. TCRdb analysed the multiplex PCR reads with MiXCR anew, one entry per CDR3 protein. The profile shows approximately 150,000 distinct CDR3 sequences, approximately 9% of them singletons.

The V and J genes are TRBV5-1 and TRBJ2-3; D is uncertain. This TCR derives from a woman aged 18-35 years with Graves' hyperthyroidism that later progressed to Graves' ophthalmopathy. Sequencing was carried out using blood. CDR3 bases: TGCGCCAGCAGCTTGGGGGCTCGTGCAGATACGCAGTATTTT. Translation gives CASSLGARADTQYF.